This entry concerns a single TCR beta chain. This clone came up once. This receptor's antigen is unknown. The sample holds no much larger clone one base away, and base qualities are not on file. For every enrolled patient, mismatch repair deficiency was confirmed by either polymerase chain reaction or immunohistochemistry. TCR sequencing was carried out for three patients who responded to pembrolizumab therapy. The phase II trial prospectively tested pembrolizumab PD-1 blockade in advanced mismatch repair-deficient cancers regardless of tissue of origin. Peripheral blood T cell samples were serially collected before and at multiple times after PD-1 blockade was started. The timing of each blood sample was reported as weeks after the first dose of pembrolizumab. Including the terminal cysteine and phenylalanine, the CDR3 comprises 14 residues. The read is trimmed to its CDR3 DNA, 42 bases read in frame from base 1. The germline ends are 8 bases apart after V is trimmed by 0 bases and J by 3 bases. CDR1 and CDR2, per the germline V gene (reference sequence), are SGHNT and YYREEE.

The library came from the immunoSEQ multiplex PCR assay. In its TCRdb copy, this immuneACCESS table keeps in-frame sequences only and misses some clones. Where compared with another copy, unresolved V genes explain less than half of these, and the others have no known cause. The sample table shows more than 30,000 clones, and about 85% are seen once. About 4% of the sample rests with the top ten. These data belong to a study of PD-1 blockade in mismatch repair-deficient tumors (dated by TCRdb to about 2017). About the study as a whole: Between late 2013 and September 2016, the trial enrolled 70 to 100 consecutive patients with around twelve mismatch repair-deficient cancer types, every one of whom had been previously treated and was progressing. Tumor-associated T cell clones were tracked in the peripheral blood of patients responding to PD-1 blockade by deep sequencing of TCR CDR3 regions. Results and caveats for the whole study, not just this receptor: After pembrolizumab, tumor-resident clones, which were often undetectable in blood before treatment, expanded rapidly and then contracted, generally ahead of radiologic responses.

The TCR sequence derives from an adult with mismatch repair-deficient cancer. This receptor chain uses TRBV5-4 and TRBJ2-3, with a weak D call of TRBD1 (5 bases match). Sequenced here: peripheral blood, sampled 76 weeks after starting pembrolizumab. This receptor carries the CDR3 CASSLATDTDTQYF. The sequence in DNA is TGTGCCAGCAGCTTGGCGACAGATACAGATACGCAGTATTTT.